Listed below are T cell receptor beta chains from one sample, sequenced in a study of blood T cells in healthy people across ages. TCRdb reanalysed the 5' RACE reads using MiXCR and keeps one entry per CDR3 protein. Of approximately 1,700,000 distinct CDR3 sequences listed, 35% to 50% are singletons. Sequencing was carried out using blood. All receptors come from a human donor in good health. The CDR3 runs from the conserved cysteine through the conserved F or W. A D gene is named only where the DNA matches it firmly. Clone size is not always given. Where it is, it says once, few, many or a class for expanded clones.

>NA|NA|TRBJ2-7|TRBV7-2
CASSQPPGYEQYF
TGTGCCAGCAGCCAACCTCCGGGCTACGAGCAGTACTTC
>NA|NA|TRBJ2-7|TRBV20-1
CSARVEARSQYF
TGCAGTGCTAGAGTTGAGGCGCGGTCCCAGTACTTC
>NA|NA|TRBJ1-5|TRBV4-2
CASSQEALSNQPQHF
TGTGCCAGCAGCCAAGAGGCCCTAAGCAATCAGCCCCAGCATTTT
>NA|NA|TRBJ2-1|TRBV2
CASSDYGGNNEQFF
TGTGCCAGCAGTGATTACGGGGGCAACAATGAGCAGTTCTTC
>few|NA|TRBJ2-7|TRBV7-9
CASSPPSWRAYEQYF
TGTGCCAGCAGCCCACCGAGTTGGAGAGCCTACGAGCAGTACTTC
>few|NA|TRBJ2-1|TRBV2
CASSEQGISSYEQFF
TGTGCCAGCAGTGAGCAGGGGATCAGCTCCTACGAGCAGTTCTTC
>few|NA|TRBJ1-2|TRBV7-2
CASSRGLDAIRGGYTF
TGTGCCAGCAGCCGGGGACTGGACGCTATCAGAGGGGGCTACACCTTC
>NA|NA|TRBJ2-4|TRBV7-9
CASSLDQVAKNIQYF
TGTGCCAGCAGCTTAGATCAAGTCGCCAAAAACATTCAGTACTTC
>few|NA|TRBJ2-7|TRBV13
CASSLNESPYEQYF
TGTGCCAGCAGCCTTAATGAGTCACCTTACGAGCAGTACTTC
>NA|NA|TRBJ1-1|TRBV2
CASRWANQNTEAFF
TGTGCCAGCAGGTGGGCCAACCAGAACACTGAAGCTTTCTTT
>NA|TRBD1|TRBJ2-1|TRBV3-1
CASVRDRPFKYNEQFF
TGTGCCAGCGTCCGGGACAGACCCTTTAAATACAATGAGCAGTTCTTC
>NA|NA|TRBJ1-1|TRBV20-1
CSGGTPNTEAFF
TGCAGTGGCGGGACACCGAACACTGAAGCTTTCTTT
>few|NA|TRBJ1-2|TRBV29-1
CSVEDPRIVLGYTF
TGCAGCGTTGAAGACCCGCGGATTGTCCTGGGCTACACCTTC
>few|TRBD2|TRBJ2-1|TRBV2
CASSETSGGHNEQFF
TGTGCCAGCAGTGAAACTAGCGGGGGGCACAATGAGCAGTTCTTC
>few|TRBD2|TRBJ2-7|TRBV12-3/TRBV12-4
CASAPLREAPYEQYF
TGTGCCAGCGCGCCCCTCCGGGAGGCCCCCTACGAGCAGTACTTC
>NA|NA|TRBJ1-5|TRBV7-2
CASSLDFWQPQHF
TGTGCCAGCAGCTTAGATTTCTGGCAGCCCCAGCATTTT
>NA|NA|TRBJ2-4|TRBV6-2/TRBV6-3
CASSYRVPGGIQYF
TGTGCCAGCAGTTACAGGGTCCCTGGGGGCATTCAGTACTTC
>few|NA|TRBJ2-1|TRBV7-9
CASSLQGAGTVGYNEQFF
TGTGCCAGCAGCTTACAAGGCGCGGGGACGGTCGGGTACAATGAGCAGTTCTTC
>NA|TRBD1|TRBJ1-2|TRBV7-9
CASSYLGTVNDGYTF
TGTGCCAGCAGCTACCTCGGGACAGTTAACGATGGCTACACCTTC
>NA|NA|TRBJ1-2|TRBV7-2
CASSLAGEGFDGYTF
TGTGCCAGCAGCTTAGCGGGAGAGGGGTTCGATGGCTACACCTTC
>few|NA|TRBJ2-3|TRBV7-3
CASSLTLALSTDTQYF
TGTGCCAGCAGCTTAACTCTAGCGCTTAGCACAGATACGCAGTATTTT
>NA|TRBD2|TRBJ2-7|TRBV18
CASSPTGLAYEQYF
TGTGCCAGCTCACCAACTGGACTAGCCTACGAGCAGTACTTC
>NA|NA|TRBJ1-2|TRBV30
CAWSAGTAPYGFTF
TGTGCCTGGAGTGCCGGAACAGCCCCCTATGGCTTCACCTTC
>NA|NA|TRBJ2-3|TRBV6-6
CASSYIWGAPDTQYF
TGTGCCAGCAGTTATATTTGGGGAGCGCCAGATACGCAGTATTTT
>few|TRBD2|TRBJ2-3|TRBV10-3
CAISETSVAADTQYF
TGTGCCATCAGTGAGACTAGCGTAGCCGCAGATACGCAGTATTTT
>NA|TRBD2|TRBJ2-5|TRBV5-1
CASSLAETSSIKTQYF
TGCGCCAGCAGCTTGGCCGAGACTAGCTCTATCAAGACCCAGTACTTC
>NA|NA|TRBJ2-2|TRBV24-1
CATSDLWTVNTGELFF
TGTGCCACCAGTGATTTGTGGACAGTCAACACCGGGGAGCTGTTTTTT